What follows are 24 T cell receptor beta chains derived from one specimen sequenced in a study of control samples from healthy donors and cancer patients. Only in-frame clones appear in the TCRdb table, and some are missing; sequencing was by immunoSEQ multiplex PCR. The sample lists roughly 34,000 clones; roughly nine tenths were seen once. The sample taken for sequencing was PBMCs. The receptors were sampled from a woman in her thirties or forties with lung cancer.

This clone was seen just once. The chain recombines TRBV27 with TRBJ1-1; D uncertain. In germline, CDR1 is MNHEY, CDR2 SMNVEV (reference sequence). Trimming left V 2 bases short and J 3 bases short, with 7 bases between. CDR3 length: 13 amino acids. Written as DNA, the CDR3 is TGTGCCAGCAGTTTAACCGGGGACACTGAAGCTTTCTTT. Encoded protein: CASSLTGDTEAFF.

For the CDR3, the DNA is TGTGCCAGCAGCCTGGACGGCCCCTACGAGCAGTACTTC. It yields the protein CASSLDGPYEQYF. The chain employs TRBV7-2 and TRBJ2-7; no clear D gene. This CDR3 comprises 13 residues. Germline-derived CDR1 and CDR2 are SGHTA and FQGNSA. The V end was cut by 5 bases, the J end by 2 bases, with 10 bases between. Supplemented by reference TRBV7-2 and TRBJ2-7, the full variable domain reads GAGVSQSPSNKVTEKGKDVELRCDPISGHTALYWYRQSLGQGLEFLIYFQGNSAPDKSGLPSDRFSAERTGGSVSTLTIQRTQQEDSAVYLCASSLDGPYEQYFGPGTRLTVT.

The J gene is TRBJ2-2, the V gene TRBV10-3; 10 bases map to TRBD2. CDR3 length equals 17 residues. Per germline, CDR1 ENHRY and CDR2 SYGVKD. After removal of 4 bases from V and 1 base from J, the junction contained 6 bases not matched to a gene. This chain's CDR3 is CAISGSSGGRNTGELFF. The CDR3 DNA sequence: TGTGCCATCAGTGGAAGTAGCGGGGGGAGGAACACCGGGGAGCTGTTTTTT.

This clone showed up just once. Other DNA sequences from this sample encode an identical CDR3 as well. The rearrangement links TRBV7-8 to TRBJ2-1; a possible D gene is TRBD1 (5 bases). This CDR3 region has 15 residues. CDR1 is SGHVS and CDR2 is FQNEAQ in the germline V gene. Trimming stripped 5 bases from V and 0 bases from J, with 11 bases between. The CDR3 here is CASSPDTSSYNEQFF. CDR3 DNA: TGTGCCAGCAGCCCGGACACAAGCTCCTACAATGAGCAGTTCTTC.

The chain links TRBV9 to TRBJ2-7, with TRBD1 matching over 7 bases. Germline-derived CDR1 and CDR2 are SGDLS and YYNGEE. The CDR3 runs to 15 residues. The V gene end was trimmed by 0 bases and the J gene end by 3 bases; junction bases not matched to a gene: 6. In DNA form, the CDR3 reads TGTGCCAGCAGCGTAGCAGGGGGAGTATACTACGAGCAGTACTTC. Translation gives CASSVAGGVYYEQYF.

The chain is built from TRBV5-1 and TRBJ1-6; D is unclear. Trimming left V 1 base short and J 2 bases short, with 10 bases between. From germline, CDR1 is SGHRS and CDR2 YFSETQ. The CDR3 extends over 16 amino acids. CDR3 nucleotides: TGCGCCAGCAGCTTGAAGACGGCCACCTATAATTCACCCCTCCACTTT. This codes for CASSLKTATYNSPLHF.

This chain's CDR3 is CASSYSTSRSGYGYTF. The CDR3 DNA follows: TGTGCCAGCAGTTATTCCACTTCACGTTCTGGCTATGGCTACACCTTC. The chain is built from TRBV6-2 or TRBV6-3 and TRBJ1-2; D not resolved. The CDR3 loop spans 16 amino acids. Germline CDR1 MNHEY, CDR2 SVGEGT. Trimming stripped 3 bases from V and 4 bases from J, with 18 bases between.

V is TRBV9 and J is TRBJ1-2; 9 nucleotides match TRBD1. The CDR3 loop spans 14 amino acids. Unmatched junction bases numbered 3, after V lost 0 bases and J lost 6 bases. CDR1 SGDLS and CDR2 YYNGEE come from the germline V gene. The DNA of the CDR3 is TGTGCCAGCAGCGTAGAACAGGGGGCGCATGGCTACACCTTC. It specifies CASSVEQGAHGYTF.

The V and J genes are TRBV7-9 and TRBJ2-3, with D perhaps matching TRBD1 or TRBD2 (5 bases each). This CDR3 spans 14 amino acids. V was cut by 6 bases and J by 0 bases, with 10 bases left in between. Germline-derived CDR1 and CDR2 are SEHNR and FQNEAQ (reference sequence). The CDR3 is CASRKRGSTDTQYF. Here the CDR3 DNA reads TGTGCCAGCAGGAAGAGGGGAAGCACAGATACGCAGTATTTT.

CDR3 amino acids: CAWSSMRGRGGYTF. The CDR3 DNA sequence: TGTGCCTGGAGTAGTATGAGGGGGCGCGGTGGCTACACCTTC. The V and J genes are TRBV30 and TRBJ1-2, with 7 bases matching TRBD1. Trimming took 2 bases from V and 7 from J; bases not matched to a gene: 10. Germline V gene sequence: CDR1 GTSNPN, CDR2 SVGIG (reference sequence). The CDR3 consists of 14 residues.

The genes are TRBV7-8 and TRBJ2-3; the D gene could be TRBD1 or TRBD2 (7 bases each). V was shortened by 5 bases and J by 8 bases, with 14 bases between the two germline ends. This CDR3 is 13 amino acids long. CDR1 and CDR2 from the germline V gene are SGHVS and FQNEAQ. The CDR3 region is CASSQGGVGTQYF. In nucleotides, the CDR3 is TGTGCCAGCAGCCAGGGGGGGGTTGGTACGCAGTATTTT.

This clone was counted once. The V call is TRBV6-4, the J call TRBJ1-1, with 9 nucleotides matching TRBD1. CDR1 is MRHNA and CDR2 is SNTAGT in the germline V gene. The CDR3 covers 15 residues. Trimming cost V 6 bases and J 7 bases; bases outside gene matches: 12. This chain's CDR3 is CASSETSQGAGEAFF. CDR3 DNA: TGTGCCAGCAGCGAAACGTCACAGGGGGCCGGTGAAGCTTTCTTT.

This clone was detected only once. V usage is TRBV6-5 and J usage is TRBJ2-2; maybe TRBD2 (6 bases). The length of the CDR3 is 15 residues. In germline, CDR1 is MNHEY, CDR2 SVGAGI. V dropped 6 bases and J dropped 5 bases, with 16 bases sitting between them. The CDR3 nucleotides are TGTGCCAGCAGCATGGGGACTGCTGCGACCGGGGAGCTGTTTTTT. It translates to CASSMGTAATGELFF.

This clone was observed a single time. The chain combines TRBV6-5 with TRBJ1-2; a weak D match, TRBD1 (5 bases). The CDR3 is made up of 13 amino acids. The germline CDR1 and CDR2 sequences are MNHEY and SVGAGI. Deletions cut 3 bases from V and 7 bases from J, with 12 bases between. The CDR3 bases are TGTGCCAGCAGTTATCATCAGGGTCGTGGCTACACCTTC. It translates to CASSYHQGRGYTF.

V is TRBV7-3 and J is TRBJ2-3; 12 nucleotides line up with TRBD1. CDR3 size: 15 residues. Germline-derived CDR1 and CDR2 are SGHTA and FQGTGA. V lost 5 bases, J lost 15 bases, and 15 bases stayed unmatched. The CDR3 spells CASSPSPGQGALSYF. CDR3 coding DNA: TGTGCCAGCAGCCCCAGCCCGGGACAGGGGGCCCTCTCCTATTTT.

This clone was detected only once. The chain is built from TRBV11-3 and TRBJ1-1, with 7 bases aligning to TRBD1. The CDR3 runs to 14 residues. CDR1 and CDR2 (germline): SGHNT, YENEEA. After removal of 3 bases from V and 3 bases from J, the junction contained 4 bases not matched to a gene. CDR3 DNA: TGTGCCAGCAGCTTTGACAGGGAGGACACTGAAGCTTTCTTT. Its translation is CASSFDREDTEAFF.

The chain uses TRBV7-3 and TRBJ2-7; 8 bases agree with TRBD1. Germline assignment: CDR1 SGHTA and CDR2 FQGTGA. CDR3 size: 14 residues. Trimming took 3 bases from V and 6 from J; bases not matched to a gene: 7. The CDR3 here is CASSLNRTGTEQYF. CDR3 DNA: TGTGCCAGCAGCTTGAATCGGACAGGGACCGAGCAGTACTTC.

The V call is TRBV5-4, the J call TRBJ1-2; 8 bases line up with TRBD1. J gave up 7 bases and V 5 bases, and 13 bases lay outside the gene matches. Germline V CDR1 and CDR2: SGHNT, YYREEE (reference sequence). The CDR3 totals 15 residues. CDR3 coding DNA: TGTGCCAGCAGACTGGCCGCAGGGGGCGCGTTTGGCTACACCTTC. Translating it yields CASRLAAGGAFGYTF.

The CDR3 here is CATSDFRGRGVGETQYF. In nucleotides, the CDR3 is TGTGCCACCAGTGATTTCAGGGGGCGAGGGGTCGGAGAGACCCAGTACTTC. The chain joins TRBV24-1 to TRBJ2-5; TRBD1 matches at 8 bases. The CDR3 spans 17 residues. The V gene's germline CDR1 is KGHDR and CDR2 SFDVKD. With V trimmed by 1 base and J by 4 bases, 10 bases remained unmatched.

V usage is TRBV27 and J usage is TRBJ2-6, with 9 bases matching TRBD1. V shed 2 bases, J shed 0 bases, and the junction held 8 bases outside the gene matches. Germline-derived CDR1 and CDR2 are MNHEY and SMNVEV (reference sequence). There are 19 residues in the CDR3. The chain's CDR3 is CASSLLTGGFSSGANVLTF. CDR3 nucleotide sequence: TGTGCCAGCAGTTTACTTACAGGGGGCTTCAGCTCTGGGGCCAACGTCCTGACTTTC. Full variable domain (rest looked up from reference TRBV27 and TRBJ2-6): EAQVTQNPRYLITVTGKKLTVTCSQNMNHEYMSWYRQDPGLGLRQIYYSMNVEVTDKGDVPEGYKVSRKEKRNFPLILESPSPNQTSLYFCASSLLTGGFSSGANVLTFGAGSRLTVL.

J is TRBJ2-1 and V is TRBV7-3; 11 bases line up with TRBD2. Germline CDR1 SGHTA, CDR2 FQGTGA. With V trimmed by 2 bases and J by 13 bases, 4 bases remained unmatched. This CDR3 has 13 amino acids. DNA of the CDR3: TGTGCCAGCAGCTTAGCTAGCGGGGGGCCTCAGTTCTTC. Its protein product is CASSLASGGPQFF.

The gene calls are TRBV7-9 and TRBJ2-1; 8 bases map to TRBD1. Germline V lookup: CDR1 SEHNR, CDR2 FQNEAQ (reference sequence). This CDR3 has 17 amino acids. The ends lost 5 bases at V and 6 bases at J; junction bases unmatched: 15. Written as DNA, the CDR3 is TGTGCCAGCAGCGCCCCCCATCGACAGGGGAGTGGCAATGAGCAGTTCTTC. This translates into CASSAPHRQGSGNEQFF.

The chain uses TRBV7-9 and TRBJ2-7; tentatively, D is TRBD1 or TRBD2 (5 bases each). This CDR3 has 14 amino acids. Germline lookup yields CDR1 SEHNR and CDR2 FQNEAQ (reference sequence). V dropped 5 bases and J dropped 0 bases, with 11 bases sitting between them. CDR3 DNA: TGTGCCAGCAGCCGTCTTGGGGGCTCCTACGAGCAGTACTTC. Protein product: CASSRLGGSYEQYF.

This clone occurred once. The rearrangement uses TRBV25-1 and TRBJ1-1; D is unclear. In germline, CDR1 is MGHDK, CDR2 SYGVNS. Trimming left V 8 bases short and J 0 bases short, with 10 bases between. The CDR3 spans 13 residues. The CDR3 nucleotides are TGTGCCAGCGTAGATCATATGAACACTGAAGCTTTCTTT. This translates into CASVDHMNTEAFF.